The TCR beta chain under discussion was sequenced for a study of T cell responses to AZD1222 COVID-19 vaccine (dated by TCRdb to the early 2020s). About the study as a whole: TCR sequencing was performed for 233 trial participants, of whom about 200 were given two doses of AZD1222 and roughly 25 were given two doses of MenACWY control vaccine. Trial participants were enrolled into age subgroups of 18-55, 56-69 and 70-plus years, which contained roughly 140, 27 and 60 TCR-sequenced participants, respectively. Study-level results and caveats: Participants were mostly white British, with more females than males. The authors suggested clonal diversity may have been underestimated. Because no day 14 peak-response samples were available, repertoires were characterized only after the peak T cell response. The vaccine-associated CD4 TCRs covered the entire spike protein, and the dominant responses fell in regions 160-218 and 743-854. Spike-specific TCR breadth and depth rose significantly after two AZD1222 doses compared with day 0 and with MenACWY recipients. The 56-69-year group was small, and its depth increase did not reach significance, likely because of low power. Epitopes outside the regions mutated in the B.1.351 and B.1.1.7 variants were reportedly recognized by nearly half of the unique spike-specific TCRs. Conclusions about previously exposed vaccinees are limited because only a handful of AZD1222 recipients were SARS-CoV-2 seropositive at baseline.

The CDR3 regions of human TCRbeta chains were analyzed by immunosequencing. In the source study's methods: Repertoire TCRs were checked for matches against a reference library of SARS-CoV-2-specific TCRs that had been generated using the MIRA antigen-specificity platform. Breadth was defined as the fraction of unique TCRs that were SARS-CoV-2-associated, and depth was defined as the fraction of total T cells that were SARS-CoV-2-associated. Using the MIRA data, each spike-specific TCR was mapped to the spike region that the TCR reacts to and placed in a CD4 or CD8 class. Log10-transformed breadth and depth values were compared by one-way ANOVA with Sidak's multiple comparisons tests. The table was pulled from immuneACCESS by TCRdb, which kept in-frame rearrangements only. Such tables lose some clones; where checked, under half of the loss comes from unresolved V genes, and the rest has no known cause. V and J calls plus clone size are reproduced from that table; the DNA served to infer D and trimming. This sample comprises more than 90,000 clones, 85% to 90% of them detected only once. The top ten clonotypes cover 17% of the sample.

The time point label, as the study defines it: about 28 days (+/-7) after the second vaccine dose. AZD1222 recipients with second doses at about 4 weeks or about 12 weeks were pooled, because spike-specific TCR depth and breadth did not differ between schedules. Samples from vaccinated people were obtained from the UK trials COV001 and COV002, which included a single-blind randomized controlled phase 2/3 trial of AZD1222 (ChAdOx1 nCoV-19) in healthy adults. Trial participant PBMC samples were collected at day 0 and day 28 after the second dose for TCRbeta chain sequencing. The germline V gene sets CDR1 to SGDLS and CDR2 to YYNGEE. Spanning cysteine to phenylalanine, the CDR3 consists of 15 amino acids. Only CDR3 DNA remains: 45 bases, in frame from the first base. V and J lose 0 bases and 1 base, and a span of 11 bases separates them. Notes on this clone: Its antigen is currently not known. No clone much larger than this one lies a single base away; base qualities are absent.

The TCR originated in an adult who received the AZD1222 COVID-19 vaccine. The rearranged segments are TRBV9 and TRBJ2-7; the D gene is perhaps TRBD1, from 6 matching bases. Sample: peripheral blood, taken 28 days after the second AZD1222 dose. The CDR3 has the sequence CASSVEGVASYEQYF. The nucleotide sequence reads TGTGCCAGCAGCGTAGAGGGGGTTGCGTCCTACGAGCAGTACTTC.